One and the same sample provided the 5 T cell receptor beta chains below, sequenced in a study of T cell changes during pregnancy in multiple sclerosis. TCRdb keeps only in-frame clones here, not all; method: immunoSEQ multiplex PCR. The sample includes 40,000 or so clones, more than 70% of them seen just once. Source: CD8+ T cells from peripheral blood mononuclear cells, taken in the first trimester of pregnancy. The receptors derive from a female donor with multiple sclerosis, enrolled in a pregnancy study.

The J gene is TRBJ2-5, the V gene TRBV29-1, with 10 bases lining up with TRBD1. The last part of the DNA fits TRBJ2-7 better; the J call may be wrong. Germline V gene lookup returns CDR1 SQVTM and CDR2 ANQGSEA. The CDR3 totals 15 residues. The CDR3 protein is CSARRGQGSLHEQYF. Written as DNA, the CDR3 is TGCAGCGCCCGACGGGGACAGGGGAGTTTGCACGAGCAGTACTTC.

The genes are TRBV7-2 and TRBJ1-2; D may be TRBD1 (6 bases). The CDR3 totals 13 residues. Germline V gene sequence: CDR1 SGHTA, CDR2 FQGNSA. V lost 5 bases and J lost 7, with 14 bases in between. The CDR3 is CASSLGTISGYTF. CDR3 in DNA: TGTGCCAGCAGCCTGGGGACAATTTCTGGCTACACCTTC.

This sequence joins TRBV7-9 and TRBJ2-7; D perhaps matches TRBD1 (6 bases). CDR3 size: 16 residues. V lost 8 bases and J 4 bases, leaving 24 bases between the germline ends. The germline CDR1 and CDR2 sequences are SEHNR and FQNEAQ (reference sequence). The CDR3 protein is CASGLTQGQSGYEQYF. The CDR3 DNA follows: TGTGCCAGCGGTCTCACACAGGGACAATCAGGGTACGAGCAGTACTTC.

The chain is built from TRBV4-2 and TRBJ1-2; 7 positions agree with TRBD1. CDR3 length equals 16 residues. The V gene's germline CDR1 is LGHNA and CDR2 YNFKEQ. V dropped 0 bases and J dropped 2; count of bases not matched to a gene: 6. In nucleotides, the CDR3 is TGTGCCAGCAGCCAAGACAGACAGGGAAGCAACTATGGCTACACCTTC. This sequence encodes CASSQDRQGSNYGYTF.

The CDR3 DNA follows: TGTGCCAGCAGCTCCCGTTCGACTGAAGCTTTCTTT. Translation gives CASSSRSTEAFF. The genes are TRBV9 and TRBJ1-1; D unresolved. The CDR3 runs 12 residues. The V end was cut by 4 bases, the J end by 5 bases, with 9 bases between. The germline gives CDR1 SGDLS, CDR2 YYNGEE.